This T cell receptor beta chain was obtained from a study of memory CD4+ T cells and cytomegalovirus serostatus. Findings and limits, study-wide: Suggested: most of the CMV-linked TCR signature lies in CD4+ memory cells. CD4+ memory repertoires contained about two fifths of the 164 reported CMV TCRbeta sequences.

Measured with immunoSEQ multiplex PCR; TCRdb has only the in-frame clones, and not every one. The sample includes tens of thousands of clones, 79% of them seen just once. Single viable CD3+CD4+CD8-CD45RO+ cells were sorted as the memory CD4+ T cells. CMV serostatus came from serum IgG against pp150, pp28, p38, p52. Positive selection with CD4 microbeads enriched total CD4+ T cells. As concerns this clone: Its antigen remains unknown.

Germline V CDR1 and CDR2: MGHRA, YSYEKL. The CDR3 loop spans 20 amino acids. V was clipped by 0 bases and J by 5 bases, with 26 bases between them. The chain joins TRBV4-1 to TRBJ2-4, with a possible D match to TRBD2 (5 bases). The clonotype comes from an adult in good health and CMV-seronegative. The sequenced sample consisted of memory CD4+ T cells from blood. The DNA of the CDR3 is TGCGCCAGCAGCCAAGAAGGCTTGATGGGGATAGCGTTCACCGAAAACATTCAGTACTTC. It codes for CASSQEGLMGIAFTENIQYF.